Reported below is one T cell receptor beta chain. Here immunoSEQ multiplex PCR was the method, and the copy in TCRdb shows in-frame clones only, minus some. This table has about 62,000 clones, 89% appearing once. The data stem from a study of T cell changes during pregnancy in multiple sclerosis. CDR1 LNHNV and CDR2 YYDKDF come from the germline V gene (reference sequence). This CDR3 is built from 15 residues. J lost 5 bases, V lost 4 bases, and 7 bases had no gene match. The gene calls are TRBV15 and TRBJ2-5, with TRBD1 matching over 10 bases. The sequencing here drew on peripheral blood, taken in the first trimester of pregnancy. This TCR came from a female donor with multiple sclerosis, enrolled in a pregnancy study. CDR3 DNA sequence: TGTGCCACCAGCACGAGGGGACAGGGGATCGAGACCCAGTACTTC. It codes for CATSTRGQGIETQYF.